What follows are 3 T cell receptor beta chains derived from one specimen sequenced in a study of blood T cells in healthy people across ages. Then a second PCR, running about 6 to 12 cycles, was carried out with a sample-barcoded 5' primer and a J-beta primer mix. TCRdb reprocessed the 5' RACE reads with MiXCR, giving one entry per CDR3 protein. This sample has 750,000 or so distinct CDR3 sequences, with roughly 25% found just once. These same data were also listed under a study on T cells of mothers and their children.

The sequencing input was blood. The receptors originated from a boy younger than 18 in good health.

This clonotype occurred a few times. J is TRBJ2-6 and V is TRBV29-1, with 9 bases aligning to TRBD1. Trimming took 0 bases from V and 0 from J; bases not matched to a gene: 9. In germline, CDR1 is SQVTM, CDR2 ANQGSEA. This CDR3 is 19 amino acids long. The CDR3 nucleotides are TGCAGCGTTGAAGAACCGGGACAGGGTAAACTCTCTGGGGCCAACGTCCTGACTTTC. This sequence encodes CSVEEPGQGKLSGANVLTF.

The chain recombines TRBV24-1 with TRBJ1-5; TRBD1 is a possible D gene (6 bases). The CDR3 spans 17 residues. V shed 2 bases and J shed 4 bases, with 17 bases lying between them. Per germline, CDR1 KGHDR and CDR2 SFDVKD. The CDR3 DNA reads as TGTGCCACCAGTGATTCGAAGTACCGGGACAAAAATCAGCCCCAGCATTTT. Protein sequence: CATSDSKYRDKNQPQHF.

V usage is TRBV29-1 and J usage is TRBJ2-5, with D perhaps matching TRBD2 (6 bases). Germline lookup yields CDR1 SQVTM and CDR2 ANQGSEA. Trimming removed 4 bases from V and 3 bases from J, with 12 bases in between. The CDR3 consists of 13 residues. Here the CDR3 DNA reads TGCAGCGTTGCTCCGGGGGAAGAAGAGACCCAGTACTTC. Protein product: CSVAPGEEETQYF. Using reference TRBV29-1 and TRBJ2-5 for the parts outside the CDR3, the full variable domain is SAVISQKPSRDICQRGTSLTIQCQVDSQVTMMFWYRQQPGQSLTLIATANQGSEATYESGFVIDKFPISRPNLTFSTLTVSNMSPEDSSIYLCSVAPGEEETQYFGPGTRLLVL.